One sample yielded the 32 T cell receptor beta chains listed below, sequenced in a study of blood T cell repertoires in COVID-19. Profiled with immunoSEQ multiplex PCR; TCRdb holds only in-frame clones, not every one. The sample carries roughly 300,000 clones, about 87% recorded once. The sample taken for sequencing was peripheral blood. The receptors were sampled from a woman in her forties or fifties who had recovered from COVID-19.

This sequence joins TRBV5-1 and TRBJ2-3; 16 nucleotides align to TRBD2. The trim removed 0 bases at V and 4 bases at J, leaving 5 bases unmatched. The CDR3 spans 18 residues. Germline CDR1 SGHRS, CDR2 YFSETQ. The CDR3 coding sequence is TGCGCCAGCAGCTTGGTGGGGACTAGCGGGGGGGCCGCAGATACGCAGTATTTT. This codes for CASSLVGTSGGAADTQYF.

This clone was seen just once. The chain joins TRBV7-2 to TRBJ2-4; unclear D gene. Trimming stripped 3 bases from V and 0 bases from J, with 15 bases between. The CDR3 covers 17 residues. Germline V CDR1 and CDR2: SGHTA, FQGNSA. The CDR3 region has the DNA TGTGCCAGCAGCTTCCCACAGAACATACTAGCCAAAAACATTCAGTACTTC. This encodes CASSFPQNILAKNIQYF.

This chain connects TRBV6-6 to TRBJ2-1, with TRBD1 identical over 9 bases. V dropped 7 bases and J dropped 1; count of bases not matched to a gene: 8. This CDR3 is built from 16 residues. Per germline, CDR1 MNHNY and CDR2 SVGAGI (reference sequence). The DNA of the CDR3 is TGTGCCAGCATAAGGGACAGGGCAATTTCCTACAATGAGCAGTTCTTC. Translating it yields CASIRDRAISYNEQFF.

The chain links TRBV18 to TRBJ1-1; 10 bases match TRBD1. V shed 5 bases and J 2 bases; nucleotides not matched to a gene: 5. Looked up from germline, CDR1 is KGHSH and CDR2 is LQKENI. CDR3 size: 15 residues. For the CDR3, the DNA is TGTGCCAGCTCAGAACGGGACAGGGGTAACACTGAAGCTTTCTTT. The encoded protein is CASSERDRGNTEAFF.

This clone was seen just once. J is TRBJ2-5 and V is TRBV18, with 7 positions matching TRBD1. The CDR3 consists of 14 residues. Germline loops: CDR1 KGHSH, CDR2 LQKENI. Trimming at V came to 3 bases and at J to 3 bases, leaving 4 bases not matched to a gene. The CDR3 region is CASSPSTGEETQYF. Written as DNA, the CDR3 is TGTGCCAGCTCACCGAGTACAGGGGAAGAGACCCAGTACTTC.

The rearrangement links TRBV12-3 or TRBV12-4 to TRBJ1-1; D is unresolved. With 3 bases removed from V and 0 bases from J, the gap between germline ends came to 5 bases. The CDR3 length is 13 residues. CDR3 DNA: TGTGCCAGCAGTTTGGGCATGAACACTGAAGCTTTCTTT. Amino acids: CASSLGMNTEAFF.

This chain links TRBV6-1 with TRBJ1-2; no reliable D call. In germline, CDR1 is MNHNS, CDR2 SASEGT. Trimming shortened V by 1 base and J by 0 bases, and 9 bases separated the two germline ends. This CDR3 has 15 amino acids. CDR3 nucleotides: TGTGCCAGCAGTGAAGTGTACAGCTCTAACTATGGCTACACCTTC. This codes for CASSEVYSSNYGYTF.

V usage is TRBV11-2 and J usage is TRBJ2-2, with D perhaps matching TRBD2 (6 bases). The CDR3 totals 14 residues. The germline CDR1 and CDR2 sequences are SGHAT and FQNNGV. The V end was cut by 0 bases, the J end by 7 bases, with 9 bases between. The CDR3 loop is CASSLDRRDGELFF. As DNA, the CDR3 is TGTGCCAGCAGCTTAGATCGGAGGGACGGGGAGCTGTTTTTT. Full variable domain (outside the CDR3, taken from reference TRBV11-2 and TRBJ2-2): EAGVAQSPRYKIIEKRQSVAFWCNPISGHATLYWYQQILGQGPKLLIQFQNNGVVDDSQLPKDRFSAERLKGVDSTLKIQPAKLEDSAVYLCASSLDRRDGELFFGEGSRLTVL.

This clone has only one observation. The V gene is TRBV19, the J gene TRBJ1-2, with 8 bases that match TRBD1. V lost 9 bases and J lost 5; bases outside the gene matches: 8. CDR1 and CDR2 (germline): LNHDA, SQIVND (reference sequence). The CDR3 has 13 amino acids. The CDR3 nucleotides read TGTGCCAGCAGAGGACAGGGTGAATATGGCTACACCTTC. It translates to CASRGQGEYGYTF. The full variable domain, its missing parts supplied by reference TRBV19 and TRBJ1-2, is DGGITQSPKYLFRKEGQNVTLSCEQNLNHDAMYWYRQDPGQGLRLIYYSQIVNDFQKGDIAEGYSVSREKKESFPLTVTSAQKNPTAFYLCASRGQGEYGYTFGSGTRLTVV.

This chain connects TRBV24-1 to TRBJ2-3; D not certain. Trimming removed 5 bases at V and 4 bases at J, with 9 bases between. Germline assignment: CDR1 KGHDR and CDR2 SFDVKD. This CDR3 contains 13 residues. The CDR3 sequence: CATSGPVPDTQYF. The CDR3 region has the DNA TGTGCCACCAGTGGCCCAGTCCCAGATACGCAGTATTTT.

In DNA form, the CDR3 reads TGCGCCAGCAGCTCAGGACAGGTTTCCTACAATGAGCAGTTCTTC. Its protein is CASSSGQVSYNEQFF. The rearrangement links TRBV5-1 to TRBJ2-1, with 7 nucleotides matching TRBD1. The V and J ends lost 3 bases and 1 base, in that order; junction bases with no gene match: 4. CDR3 length equals 15 residues. Germline-derived CDR1 and CDR2 are SGHRS and YFSETQ.

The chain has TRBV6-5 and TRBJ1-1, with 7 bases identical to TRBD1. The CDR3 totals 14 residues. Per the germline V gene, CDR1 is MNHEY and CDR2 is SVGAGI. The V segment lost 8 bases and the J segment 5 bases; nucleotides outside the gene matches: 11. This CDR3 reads CASGKNRGRTEAFF. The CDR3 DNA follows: TGTGCCAGCGGAAAGAACAGGGGAAGAACTGAAGCTTTCTTT.

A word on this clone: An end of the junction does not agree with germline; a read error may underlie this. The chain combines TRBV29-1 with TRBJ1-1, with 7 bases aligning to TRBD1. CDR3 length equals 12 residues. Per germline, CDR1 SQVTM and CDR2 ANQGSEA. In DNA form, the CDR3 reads TGCAGCGTTGAAGTAACAGGGGCTGAGGCTTTCTTT. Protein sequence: CSVEVTGAEAFF.

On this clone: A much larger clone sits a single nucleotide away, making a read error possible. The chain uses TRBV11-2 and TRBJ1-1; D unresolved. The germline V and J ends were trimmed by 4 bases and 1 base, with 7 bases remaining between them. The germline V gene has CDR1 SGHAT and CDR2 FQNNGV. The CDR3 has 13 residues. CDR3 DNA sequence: TGTGCCAGCAGCTCGGGGAGGAACACTGAAGCTTTCTTT. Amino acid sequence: CASSSGRNTEAFF.

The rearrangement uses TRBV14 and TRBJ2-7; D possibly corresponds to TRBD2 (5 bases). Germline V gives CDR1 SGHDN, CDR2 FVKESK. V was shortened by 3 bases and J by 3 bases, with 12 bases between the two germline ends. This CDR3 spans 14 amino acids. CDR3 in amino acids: CASSHPGLYYEQYF. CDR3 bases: TGTGCCAGCAGCCATCCCGGACTGTACTACGAGCAGTACTTC.

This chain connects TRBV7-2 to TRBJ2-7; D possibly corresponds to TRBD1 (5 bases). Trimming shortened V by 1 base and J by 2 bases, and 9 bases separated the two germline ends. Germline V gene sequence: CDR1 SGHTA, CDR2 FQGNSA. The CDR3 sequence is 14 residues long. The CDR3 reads CASSLVRDTYEQYF. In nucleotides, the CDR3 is TGTGCCAGCAGCTTAGTCAGGGATACCTACGAGCAGTACTTC.

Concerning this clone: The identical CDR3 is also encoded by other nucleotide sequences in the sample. DNA for the CDR3: TGTGCCAGCAGTTTGGGAGGTTCACCCCTCCACTTT. It translates to CASSLGGSPLHF. The rearrangement joins TRBV28 to TRBJ1-6; D not certain. V was cut by 3 bases and J by 9 bases, with 6 bases left in between. This CDR3 is 12 amino acids long. In germline, CDR1 is MDHEN, CDR2 SYDVKM.

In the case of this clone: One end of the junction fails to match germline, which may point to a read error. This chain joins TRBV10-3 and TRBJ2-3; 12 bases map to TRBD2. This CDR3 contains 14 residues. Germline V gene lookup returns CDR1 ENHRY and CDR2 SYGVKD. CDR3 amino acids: CAISDLTSGSSLGF. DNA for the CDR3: TGTGCCATCAGTGACCTGACTAGCGGGAGTAGTTTGGGTTTT.

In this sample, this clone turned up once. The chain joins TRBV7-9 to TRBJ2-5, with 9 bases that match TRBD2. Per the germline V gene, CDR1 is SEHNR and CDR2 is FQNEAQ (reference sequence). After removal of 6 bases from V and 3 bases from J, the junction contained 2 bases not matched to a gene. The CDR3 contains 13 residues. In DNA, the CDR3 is TGTGCCAGCAGGCGACTAGCGGAAGAGACCCAGTACTTC. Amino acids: CASRRLAEETQYF.

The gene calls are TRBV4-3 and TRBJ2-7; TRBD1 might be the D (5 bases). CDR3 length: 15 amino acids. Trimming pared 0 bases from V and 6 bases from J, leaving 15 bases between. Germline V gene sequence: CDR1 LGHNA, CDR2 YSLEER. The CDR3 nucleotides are TGCGCCAGCAGCCAAGAGGGGCAGGGTCTAGGCGAGCAGTACTTC. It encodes CASSQEGQGLGEQYF.

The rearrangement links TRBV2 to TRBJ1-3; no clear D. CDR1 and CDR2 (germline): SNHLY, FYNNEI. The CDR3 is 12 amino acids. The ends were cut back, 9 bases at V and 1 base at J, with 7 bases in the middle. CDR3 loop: CASRRSGNTIYF. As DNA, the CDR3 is TGTGCCAGTCGGAGATCTGGAAACACCATATATTTT.

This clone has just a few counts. The CDR3 region is CASSQSTGAGEQYF. CDR3 bases: TGTGCCAGCAGTCAGTCGACAGGGGCTGGCGAGCAGTACTTC. The chain links TRBV28 to TRBJ2-7; 8 nucleotides line up with TRBD1. CDR1 is MDHEN, CDR2 SYDVKM, per germline. The CDR3 spans 14 residues. V shed 5 bases, J shed 6 bases, and the junction held 9 bases outside the gene matches.

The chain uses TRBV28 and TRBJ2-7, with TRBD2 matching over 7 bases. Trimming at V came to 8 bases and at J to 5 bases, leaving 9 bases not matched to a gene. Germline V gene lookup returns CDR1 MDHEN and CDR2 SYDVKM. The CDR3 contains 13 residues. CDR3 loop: CASRGGAPHEQYF. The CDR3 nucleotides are TGTGCCAGCCGGGGAGGGGCCCCCCACGAGCAGTACTTC.

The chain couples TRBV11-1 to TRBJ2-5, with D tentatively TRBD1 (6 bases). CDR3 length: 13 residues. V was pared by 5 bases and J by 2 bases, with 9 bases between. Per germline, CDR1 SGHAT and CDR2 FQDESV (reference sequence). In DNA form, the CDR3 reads TGTGCCAGCAGCCAACAGGGTCAAGAGACCCAGTACTTC. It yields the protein CASSQQGQETQYF.

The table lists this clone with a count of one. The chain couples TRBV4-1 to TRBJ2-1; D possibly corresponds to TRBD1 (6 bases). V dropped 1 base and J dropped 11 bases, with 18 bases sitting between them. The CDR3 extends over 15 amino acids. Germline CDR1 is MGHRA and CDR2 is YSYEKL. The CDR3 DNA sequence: TGCGCCAGCAGCCAAGTGGGGTTAGAAGGGGGTAAGCAGTTCTTC. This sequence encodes CASSQVGLEGGKQFF.

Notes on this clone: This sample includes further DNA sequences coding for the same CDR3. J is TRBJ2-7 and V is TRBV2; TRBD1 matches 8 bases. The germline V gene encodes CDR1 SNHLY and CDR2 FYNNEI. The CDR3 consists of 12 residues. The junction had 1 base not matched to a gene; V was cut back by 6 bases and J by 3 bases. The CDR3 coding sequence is TGTGCCAGCAGCGGACAGGGCTACGAGCAGTACTTC. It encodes CASSGQGYEQYF.

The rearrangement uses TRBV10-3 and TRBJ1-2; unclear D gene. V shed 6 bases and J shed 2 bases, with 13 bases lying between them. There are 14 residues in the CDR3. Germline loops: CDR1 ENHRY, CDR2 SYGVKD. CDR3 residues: CAIRPAGRNYGYTF. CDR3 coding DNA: TGTGCCATCAGACCGGCGGGCAGAAACTATGGCTACACCTTC.

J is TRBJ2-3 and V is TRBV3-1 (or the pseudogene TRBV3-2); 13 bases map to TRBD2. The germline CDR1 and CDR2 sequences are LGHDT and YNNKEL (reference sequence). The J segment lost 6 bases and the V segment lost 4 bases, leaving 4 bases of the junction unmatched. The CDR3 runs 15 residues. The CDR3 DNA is TGTGCCAGCAGCCCGACTAGCGGGGGGTCCGATACGCAGTATTTT. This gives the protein CASSPTSGGSDTQYF.

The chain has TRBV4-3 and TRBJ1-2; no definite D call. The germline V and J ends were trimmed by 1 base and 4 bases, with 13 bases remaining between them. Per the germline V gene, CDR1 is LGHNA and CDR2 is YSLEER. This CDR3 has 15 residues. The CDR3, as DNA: TGCGCCAGCAGCCAAGTTTACGGGGAGGTCTATGGCTACACCTTC. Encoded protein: CASSQVYGEVYGYTF.

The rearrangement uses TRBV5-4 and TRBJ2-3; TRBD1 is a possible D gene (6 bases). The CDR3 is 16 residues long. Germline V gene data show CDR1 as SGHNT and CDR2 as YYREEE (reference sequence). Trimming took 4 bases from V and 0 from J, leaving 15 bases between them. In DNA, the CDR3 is TGTGCCAGCAGCGGGGGCTCGGAAAGGAGCACAGATACGCAGTATTTT. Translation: CASSGGSERSTDTQYF.

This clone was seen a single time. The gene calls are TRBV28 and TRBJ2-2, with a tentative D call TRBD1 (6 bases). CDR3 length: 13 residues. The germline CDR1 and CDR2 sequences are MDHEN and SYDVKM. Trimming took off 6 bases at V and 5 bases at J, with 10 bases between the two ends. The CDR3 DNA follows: TGTGCCAGCAGAACACAGGGAACCGGGGAGCTGTTTTTT. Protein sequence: CASRTQGTGELFF.

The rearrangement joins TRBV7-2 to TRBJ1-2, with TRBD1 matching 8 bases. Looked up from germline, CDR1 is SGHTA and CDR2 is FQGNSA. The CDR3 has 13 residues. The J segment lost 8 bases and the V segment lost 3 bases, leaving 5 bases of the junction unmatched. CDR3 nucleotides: TGTGCCAGCAGCTTGGGACAGGCTGGAGGCTACACCTTC. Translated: CASSLGQAGGYTF.